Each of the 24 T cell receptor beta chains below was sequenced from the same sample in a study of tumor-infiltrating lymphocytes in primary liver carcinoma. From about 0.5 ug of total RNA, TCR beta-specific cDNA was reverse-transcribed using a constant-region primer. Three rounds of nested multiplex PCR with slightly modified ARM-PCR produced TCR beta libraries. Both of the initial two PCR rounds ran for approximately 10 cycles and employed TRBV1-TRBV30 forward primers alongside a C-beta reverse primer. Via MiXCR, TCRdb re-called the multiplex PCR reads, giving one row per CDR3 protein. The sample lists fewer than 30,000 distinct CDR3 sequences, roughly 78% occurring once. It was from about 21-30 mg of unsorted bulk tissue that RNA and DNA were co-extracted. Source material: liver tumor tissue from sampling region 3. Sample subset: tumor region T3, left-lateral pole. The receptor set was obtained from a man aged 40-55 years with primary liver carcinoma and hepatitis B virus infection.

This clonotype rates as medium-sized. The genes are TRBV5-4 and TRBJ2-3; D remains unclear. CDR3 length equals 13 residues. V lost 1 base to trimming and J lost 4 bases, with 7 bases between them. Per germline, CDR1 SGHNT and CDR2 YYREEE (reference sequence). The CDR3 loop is CASSLSLSDTQYF. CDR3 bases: TGTGCCAGCAGCTTGAGTCTGTCAGATACGCAGTATTTT.

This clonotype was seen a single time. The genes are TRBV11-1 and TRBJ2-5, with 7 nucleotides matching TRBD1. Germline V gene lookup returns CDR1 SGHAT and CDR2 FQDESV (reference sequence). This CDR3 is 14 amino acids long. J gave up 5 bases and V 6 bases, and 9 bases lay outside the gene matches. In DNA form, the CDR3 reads TGTGCCAGCAGTGGACAGGTGAGGGCGGAGACCCAGTACTTC. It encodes CASSGQVRAETQYF.

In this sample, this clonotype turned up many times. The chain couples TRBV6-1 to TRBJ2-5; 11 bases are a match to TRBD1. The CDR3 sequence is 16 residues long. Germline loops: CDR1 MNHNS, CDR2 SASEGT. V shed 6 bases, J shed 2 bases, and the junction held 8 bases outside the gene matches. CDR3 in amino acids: CASSRTGTGGQETQYF. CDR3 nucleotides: TGTGCCAGCAGCCGAACCGGGACAGGGGGACAAGAGACCCAGTACTTC.

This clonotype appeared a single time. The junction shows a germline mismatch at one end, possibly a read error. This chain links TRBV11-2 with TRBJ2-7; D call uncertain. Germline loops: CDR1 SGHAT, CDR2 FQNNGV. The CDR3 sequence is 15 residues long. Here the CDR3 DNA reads TGTGCCGGCAGCTTAGGGTCCCGGGTCTCTGGCGAGCAGTACTTC. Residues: CAGSLGSRVSGEQYF.

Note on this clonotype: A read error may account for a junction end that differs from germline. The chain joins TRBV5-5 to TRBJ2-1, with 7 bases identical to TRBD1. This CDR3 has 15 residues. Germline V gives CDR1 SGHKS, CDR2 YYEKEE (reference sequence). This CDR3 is CASSPGQASYNEQLF. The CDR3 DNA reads TGTGCCAGTAGCCCTGGACAGGCTTCCTACAATGAGCAGCTATTC.

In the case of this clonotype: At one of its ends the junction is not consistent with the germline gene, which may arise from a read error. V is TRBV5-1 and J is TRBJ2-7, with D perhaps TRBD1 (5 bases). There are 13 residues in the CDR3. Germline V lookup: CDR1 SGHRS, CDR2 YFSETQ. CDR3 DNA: TGCGCCAGCAGCTCCGACAGTACCTACGAGCACTACTTC. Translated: CASSSDSTYEHYF. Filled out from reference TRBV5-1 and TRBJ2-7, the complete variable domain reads KAGVTQTPRYLIKTRGQQVTLSCSPISGHRSVSWYQQTPGQGLQFLFEYFSETQRNKGNFPGRFSGRQFSNSRSEMNVSTLELGDSALYLCASSSDSTYEHYFGPGTRLTVT.

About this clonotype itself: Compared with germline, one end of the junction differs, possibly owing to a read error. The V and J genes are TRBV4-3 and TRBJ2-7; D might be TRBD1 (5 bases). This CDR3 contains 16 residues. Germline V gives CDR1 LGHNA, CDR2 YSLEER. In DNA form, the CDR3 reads TGCGTCAGCAGCCATGATTTGGGCAGGACACCCTACGAGCAGTATTTC. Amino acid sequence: CVSSHDLGRTPYEQYF.

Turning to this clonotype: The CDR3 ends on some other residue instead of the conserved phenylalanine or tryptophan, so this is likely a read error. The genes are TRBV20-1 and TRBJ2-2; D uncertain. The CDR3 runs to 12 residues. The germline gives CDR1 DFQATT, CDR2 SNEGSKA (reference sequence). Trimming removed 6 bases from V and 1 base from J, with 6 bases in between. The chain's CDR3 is CSAMVNTGELFS. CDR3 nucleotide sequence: TGCAGTGCCATGGTGAACACCGGGGAGCTGTTTTCT.

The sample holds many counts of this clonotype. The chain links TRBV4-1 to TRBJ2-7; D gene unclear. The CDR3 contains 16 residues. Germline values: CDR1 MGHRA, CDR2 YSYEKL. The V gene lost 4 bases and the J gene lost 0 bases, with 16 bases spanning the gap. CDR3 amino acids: CASSRFHVVSSYEQYF. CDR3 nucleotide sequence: TGCGCCAGCAGCCGATTCCACGTGGTAAGCTCCTACGAGCAGTACTTC.

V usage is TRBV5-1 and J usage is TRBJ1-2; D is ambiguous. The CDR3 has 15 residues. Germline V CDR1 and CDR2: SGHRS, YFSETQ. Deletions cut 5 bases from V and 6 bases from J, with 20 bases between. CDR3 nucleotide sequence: TGCGCCAGCAGTCCCCAATCGGGATCAGGAAATGGCTACACCTTC. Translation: CASSPQSGSGNGYTF.

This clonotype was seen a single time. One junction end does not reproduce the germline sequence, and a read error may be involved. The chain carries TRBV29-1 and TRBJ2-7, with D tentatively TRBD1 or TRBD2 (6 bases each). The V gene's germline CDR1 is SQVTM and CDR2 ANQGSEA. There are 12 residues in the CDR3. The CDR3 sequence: CRVVTGAYEQYF. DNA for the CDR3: TGCAGAGTCGTCACGGGGGCGTACGAGCAGTACTTT.

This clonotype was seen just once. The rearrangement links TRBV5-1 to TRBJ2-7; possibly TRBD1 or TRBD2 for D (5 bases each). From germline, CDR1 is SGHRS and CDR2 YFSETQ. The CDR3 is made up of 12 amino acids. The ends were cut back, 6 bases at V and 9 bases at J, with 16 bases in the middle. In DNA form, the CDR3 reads TGCGCCAGCACATCAGAGGGAAGGGGGCAGTACTTC. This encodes CASTSEGRGQYF. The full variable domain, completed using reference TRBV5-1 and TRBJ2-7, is KAGVTQTPRYLIKTRGQQVTLSCSPISGHRSVSWYQQTPGQGLQFLFEYFSETQRNKGNFPGRFSGRQFSNSRSEMNVSTLELGDSALYLCASTSEGRGQYFGPGTRLTVT.

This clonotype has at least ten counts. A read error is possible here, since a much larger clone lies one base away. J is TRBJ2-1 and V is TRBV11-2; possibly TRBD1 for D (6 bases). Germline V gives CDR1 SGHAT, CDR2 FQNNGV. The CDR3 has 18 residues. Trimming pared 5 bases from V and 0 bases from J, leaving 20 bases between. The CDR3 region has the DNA TGTGCCAGCAGCCGTGCCATTCACAGGGCGATCTCCTACAATGAGCAGTTCTTC. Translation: CASSRAIHRAISYNEQFF.

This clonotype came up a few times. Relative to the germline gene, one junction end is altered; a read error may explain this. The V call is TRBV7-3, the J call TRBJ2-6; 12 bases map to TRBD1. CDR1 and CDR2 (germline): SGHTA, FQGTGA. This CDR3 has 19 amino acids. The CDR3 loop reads CASSQSPGQGALGANVPTF. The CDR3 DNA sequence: TGTGCCAGCAGCCAATCTCCGGGACAGGGGGCGCTTGGGGCCAACGTCCCGACTTTC.

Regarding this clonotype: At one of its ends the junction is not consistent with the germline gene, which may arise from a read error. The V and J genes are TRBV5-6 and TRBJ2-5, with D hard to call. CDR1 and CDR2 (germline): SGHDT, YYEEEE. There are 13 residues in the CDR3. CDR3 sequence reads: CVSSFDRQETQYF. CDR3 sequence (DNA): TGTGTCAGCAGCTTTGACCGGCAAGAGACCCAGTACTTC.

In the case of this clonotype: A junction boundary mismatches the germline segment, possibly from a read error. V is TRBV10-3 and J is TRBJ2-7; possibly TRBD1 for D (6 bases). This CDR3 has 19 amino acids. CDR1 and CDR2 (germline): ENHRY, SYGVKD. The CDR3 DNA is TGTGCCATCACCAAACGATCGGGACAAGCGCGAGGGTTCTCCTACGAGCAATACTTC. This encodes CAITKRSGQARGFSYEQYF.

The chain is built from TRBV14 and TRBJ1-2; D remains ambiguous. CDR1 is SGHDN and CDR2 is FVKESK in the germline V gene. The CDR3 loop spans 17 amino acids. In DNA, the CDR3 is TGTGGAAGCAGCCAACGATATCACCCTCAAGACCACTATGGCTACACCTTC. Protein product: CGSSQRYHPQDHYGYTF.

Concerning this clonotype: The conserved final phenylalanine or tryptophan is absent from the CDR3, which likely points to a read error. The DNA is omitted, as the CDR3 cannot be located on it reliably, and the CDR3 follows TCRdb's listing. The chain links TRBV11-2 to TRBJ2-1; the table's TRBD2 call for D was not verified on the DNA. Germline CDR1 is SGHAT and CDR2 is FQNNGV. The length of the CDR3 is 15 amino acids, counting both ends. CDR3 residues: CASSPHREGLGEQSS.

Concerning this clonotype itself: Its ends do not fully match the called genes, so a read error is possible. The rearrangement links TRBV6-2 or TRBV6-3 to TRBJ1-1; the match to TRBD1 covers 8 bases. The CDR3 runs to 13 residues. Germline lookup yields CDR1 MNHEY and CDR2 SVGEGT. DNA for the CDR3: TGTGCCAGCAGTTACACAGTTGACAGGGGACTTATGTTT. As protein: CASSYTVDRGLMF.

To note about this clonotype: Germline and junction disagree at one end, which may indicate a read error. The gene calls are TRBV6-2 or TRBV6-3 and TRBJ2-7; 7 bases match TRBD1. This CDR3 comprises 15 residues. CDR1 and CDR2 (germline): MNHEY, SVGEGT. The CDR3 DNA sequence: TGTGCCAGCAGTTTCTATCTAGACAGGGCATACGAACAGTACTTC. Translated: CASSFYLDRAYEQYF.

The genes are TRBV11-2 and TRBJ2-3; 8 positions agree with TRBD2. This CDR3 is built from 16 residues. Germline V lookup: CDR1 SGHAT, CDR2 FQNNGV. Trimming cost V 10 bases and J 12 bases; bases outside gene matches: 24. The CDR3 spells CANSQTPGGRKETQYF. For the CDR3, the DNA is TGTGCCAATAGCCAAACTCCTGGCGGGAGGAAAGAGACCCAGTATTTT. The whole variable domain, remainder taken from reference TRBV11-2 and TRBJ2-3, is EAGVAQSPRYKIIEKRQSVAFWCNPISGHATLYWYQQILGQGPKLLIQFQNNGVVDDSQLPKDRFSAERLKGVDSTLKIQPAKLEDSAVYLCANSQTPGGRKETQYFGPGTRLTVL.

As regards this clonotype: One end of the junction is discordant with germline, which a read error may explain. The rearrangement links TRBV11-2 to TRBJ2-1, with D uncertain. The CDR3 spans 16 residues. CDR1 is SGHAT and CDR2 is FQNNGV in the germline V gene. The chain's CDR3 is CACSLDIRLATGEQFF. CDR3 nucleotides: TGTGCCTGCAGCTTGGATATCAGATTAGCCACGGGTGAGCAGTTCTTC.

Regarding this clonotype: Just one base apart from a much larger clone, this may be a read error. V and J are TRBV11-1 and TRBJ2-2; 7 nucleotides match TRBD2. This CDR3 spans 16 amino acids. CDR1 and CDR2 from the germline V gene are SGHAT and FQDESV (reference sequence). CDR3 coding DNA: TGTGCCAGCAGCAGGGTTATGGCGGGAGTGTCCGGTGAGTTGTTGTTT. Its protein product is CASSRVMAGVSGELLF.

CDR3: CISSDRDDSPLHF. DNA of the CDR3: TGTATCAGCTCCGACAGGGACGACTCACCCCTCCACTTT. The gene calls are TRBV12-3 or TRBV12-4 and TRBJ1-6; TRBD1 matches 7 bases. This CDR3 has 13 residues.